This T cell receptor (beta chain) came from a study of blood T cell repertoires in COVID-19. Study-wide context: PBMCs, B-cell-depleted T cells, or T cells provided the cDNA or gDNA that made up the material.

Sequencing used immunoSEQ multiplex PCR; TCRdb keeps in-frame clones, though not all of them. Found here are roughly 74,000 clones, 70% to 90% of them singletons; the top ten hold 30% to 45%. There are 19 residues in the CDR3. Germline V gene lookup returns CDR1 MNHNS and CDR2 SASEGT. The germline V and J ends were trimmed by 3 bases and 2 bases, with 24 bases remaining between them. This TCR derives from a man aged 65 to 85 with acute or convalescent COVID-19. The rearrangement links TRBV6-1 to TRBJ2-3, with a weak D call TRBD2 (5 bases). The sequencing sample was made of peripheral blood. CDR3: CASSDRGLTGLASTDTQYF. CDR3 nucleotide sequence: TGTGCCAGCAGTGACCGAGGACTTACTGGCCTAGCCTCCACAGATACGCAGTATTTT.